Presented here are 20 T cell receptor beta chains from one specimen sequenced in a study of cytomegalovirus exposure and HLA in healthy donors. Use of 60 Vbeta and 13 Jbeta primers characterized the PCR. Data came from immunoSEQ multiplex PCR; TCRdb stores just in-frame clones and leaves some out. The sample lists about 160,000 clones, about two thirds occurring once. The sequenced sample was PBMCs. These receptors all stem from a woman aged 25 to 39 in good health and CMV-seronegative.

The chain joins TRBV5-4 to TRBJ1-1; D is possibly TRBD1 (5 bases). This CDR3 has 15 amino acids. Germline V gene lookup returns CDR1 SGHNT and CDR2 YYREEE (reference sequence). V gave up 1 base and J gave up 1 base, with 11 bases separating them. The CDR3 here is CASSLSGGWNTEAFF. The DNA of the CDR3 is TGTGCCAGCAGCTTGTCGGGGGGGTGGAACACTGAAGCTTTCTTT.

The V call is TRBV20-1, the J call TRBJ1-1; the D is unclear. This CDR3 is 10 amino acids long. V lost 7 bases to trimming and J lost 7 bases, with 10 bases between them. Germline CDR1 and CDR2: DFQATT and SNEGSKA (reference sequence). DNA for the CDR3: TGCAGTGTCCTCCGGGGTGAAGCTTTCTTT. Translated: CSVLRGEAFF.

This clone has more than one count but fewer than ten. V gene TRBV5-1 combines with J gene TRBJ2-2; 8 bases agree with TRBD2. CDR1 and CDR2 from the germline V gene are SGHRS and YFSETQ. CDR3 size: 16 residues. Germline trimming cut 0 bases from V and 5 bases from J; bases unmatched to any gene: 6. The CDR3 sequence is CASSLGLAGGTGELFF. CDR3 nucleotide sequence: TGCGCCAGCAGCTTGGGTCTCGCGGGAGGAACCGGGGAGCTGTTTTTT.

The V call is TRBV29-1, the J call TRBJ2-5, with TRBD2 matching over 14 bases. Germline CDR1 and CDR2: SQVTM and ANQGSEA. The trim removed 4 bases at V and 3 bases at J, leaving 7 bases unmatched. The CDR3 loop spans 16 amino acids. The CDR3 DNA is TGCAGCGTTGCCGGGACTAGCGGGAGTCATGAAGAGACCCAGTACTTC. Protein product: CSVAGTSGSHEETQYF.

V usage is TRBV18 and J usage is TRBJ2-1; 9 bases match TRBD2. Germline V gene sequence: CDR1 KGHSH, CDR2 LQKENI. V shed 3 bases and J 7 bases; nucleotides not matched to a gene: 13. This CDR3 comprises 17 residues. For the CDR3, the DNA is TGTGCCAGCTCACCGGTGAATAGCGGGAGTAGGCGGAATGAGCAGTTCTTC. Translated, it gives CASSPVNSGSRRNEQFF.

V is TRBV4-2 and J is TRBJ2-1; 15 bases line up with TRBD2. Germline CDR1 reads LGHNA; CDR2 reads YNFKEQ. The J segment lost 0 bases and the V segment lost 4 bases, leaving 7 bases of the junction unmatched. The CDR3 covers 19 residues. In DNA form, the CDR3 reads TGTGCCAGCAGCCTCGCCGGGACTAGCGGGGGGAGCTCCTACAATGAGCAGTTCTTC. This codes for CASSLAGTSGGSSYNEQFF.

The V and J genes are TRBV7-9 and TRBJ2-7, with D perhaps TRBD2 (6 bases). Germline V gene data show CDR1 as SEHNR and CDR2 as FQNEAQ (reference sequence). This CDR3 contains 14 residues. V lost 3 bases and J lost 1, with 10 bases in between. CDR3 region: CASSLPTSSYEQYF. For the CDR3, the DNA is TGTGCCAGCAGCTTGCCGACTAGTTCCTACGAGCAGTACTTC.

This clone has only a few counts. V gene TRBV5-6 combines with J gene TRBJ2-3, with TRBD2 matching 10 bases. The germline V gene encodes CDR1 SGHDT and CDR2 YYEEEE. V lost 1 base to trimming and J lost 7 bases; unmatched junction nucleotides: 6. CDR3 length: 15 amino acids. The CDR3 DNA sequence: TGTGCCAGCAGCTTGACCGGGACTAGCGCCCATACGCAGTATTTT. The encoded protein is CASSLTGTSAHTQYF.

V is TRBV5-4 and J is TRBJ2-3, with unresolved D. Trimming cost V 0 bases and J 2 bases, with 7 bases left between them. CDR3 length equals 14 residues. In germline, CDR1 is SGHNT, CDR2 YYREEE (reference sequence). The CDR3 is CASSLGGDTDTQYF. CDR3 DNA: TGTGCCAGCAGCTTGGGCGGTGACACAGATACGCAGTATTTT.

The chain couples TRBV7-6 to TRBJ2-1; possibly TRBD2 for D (6 bases). V lost 4 bases to trimming and J lost 5 bases, with 12 bases between them. In germline, CDR1 is SGHVS, CDR2 FNYEAQ. The CDR3 totals 14 residues. DNA of the CDR3: TGTGCCAGCAGCTCCGGTACTAGCAACAATGAGCAGTTCTTC. Encoded protein: CASSSGTSNNEQFF.

The chain recombines TRBV6-1 with TRBJ2-7, with D tentatively TRBD1 (5 bases). The CDR3 is 14 amino acids. CDR1 is MNHNS, CDR2 SASEGT, per germline. V dropped 6 bases and J dropped 1 base, with 13 bases sitting between them. The CDR3, as DNA: TGTGCCAGCAGGGAAACCGACAGATCCTACGAGCAGTACTTC. Translated, it gives CASRETDRSYEQYF.

This clone was counted only a few times. The chain links TRBV28 to TRBJ2-1, with a tentative D call TRBD1 (5 bases). The CDR3 extends over 13 amino acids. V lost 2 bases, J lost 8 bases, and 10 bases lay in between. The germline CDR1 and CDR2 sequences are MDHEN and SYDVKM. CDR3 sequence reads: CASSLSRQYEQFF. The CDR3 DNA reads TGTGCCAGCAGTTTAAGTCGACAGTATGAGCAGTTCTTC.

This clone was found a few times. The gene calls are TRBV10-3 and TRBJ2-7; a weak D match, TRBD1 (5 bases). The germline V gene has CDR1 ENHRY and CDR2 SYGVKD. The ends were cut back, 8 bases at V and 0 bases at J, with 14 bases in the middle. The CDR3 totals 14 residues. CDR3 sequence (DNA): TGTGCCATCGCGAACAGGCGGTTCTCCTACGAGCAGTACTTC. It yields the protein CAIANRRFSYEQYF.

The V and J genes are TRBV18 and TRBJ1-1, with 9 nucleotides matching TRBD1. The CDR3 is 14 amino acids. In germline, CDR1 is KGHSH, CDR2 LQKENI. With 5 bases clipped from V and 5 bases from J, the junction kept 6 bases outside the gene matches. This CDR3 reads CASSATGGRTEAFF. The CDR3 DNA is TGTGCCAGCTCAGCCACAGGGGGCAGGACTGAAGCTTTCTTT.

The V call is TRBV5-1, the J call TRBJ2-3, with 9 bases matching TRBD2. Trimming removed 5 bases from V and 1 base from J; junction bases left unmatched: 2. Per the germline V gene, CDR1 is SGHRS and CDR2 is YFSETQ. The CDR3 sequence is 14 residues long. CDR3 in amino acids: CASSVAGGTDTQYF. As DNA, the CDR3 is TGCGCCAGCAGTGTAGCGGGAGGCACAGATACGCAGTATTTT.

The J gene is TRBJ1-6, the V gene TRBV4-3; 7 bases map to TRBD1. The CDR3 loop spans 15 amino acids. With V trimmed by 2 bases and J by 10 bases, 8 bases remained unmatched. From germline, CDR1 is LGHNA and CDR2 YSLEER. Here the CDR3 DNA reads TGCGCCAGCAGCCAAAACCGGGACAGAGGCTCACCCCTCCACTTT. Its protein product is CASSQNRDRGSPLHF.

This clone showed up just a few times. This chain links TRBV28 with TRBJ1-6; 7 nucleotides agree with TRBD1. The CDR3 loop spans 15 amino acids. CDR1 MDHEN and CDR2 SYDVKM come from the germline V gene. After removal of 2 bases from V and 5 bases from J, the junction contained 3 bases not matched to a gene. CDR3 coding DNA: TGTGCCAGCAGTTTAGACGACAGGGATAATTCACCCCTCCACTTT. It yields the protein CASSLDDRDNSPLHF.

The rearrangement joins TRBV7-8 to TRBJ2-3; D is perhaps TRBD2 (5 bases). CDR1 and CDR2 (germline): SGHVS, FQNEAQ. The CDR3 consists of 15 residues. Trimming pared 3 bases from V and 2 bases from J, leaving 12 bases between. The CDR3 DNA follows: TGTGCCAGCAGCTTGGAGGACGTCCTCACAGATACGCAGTATTTT. Protein: CASSLEDVLTDTQYF. The full variable domain, rest sourced from reference TRBV7-8 and TRBJ2-3, is GAGVSQSPRYKVAKRGQDVALRCDPISGHVSLFWYQQALGQGPEFLTYFQNEAQLDKSGLPSDRFFAERPEGSVSTLKIQRTQQEDSAVYLCASSLEDVLTDTQYFGPGTRLTVL.

On this clone itself: Distinct nucleotide sequences in the sample also encode this CDR3. The J gene is TRBJ1-1, the V gene TRBV5-1; 8 bases are shared with TRBD1. This CDR3 region has 14 residues. V lost 3 bases and J lost 4; bases outside the gene matches: 5. CDR1 SGHRS and CDR2 YFSETQ come from the germline V gene. The CDR3 region is CASSSGTGGTEAFF. The DNA of the CDR3 is TGCGCCAGCAGCTCTGGGACAGGTGGCACTGAAGCTTTCTTT.

The rearrangement uses TRBV29-1 and TRBJ2-2; 7 nucleotides match TRBD1. CDR3 length: 13 amino acids. Germline loops: CDR1 SQVTM, CDR2 ANQGSEA. This CDR3 is CSIRDSYTGELFF. The CDR3 DNA follows: TGCAGTATACGGGACAGCTACACCGGGGAGCTGTTTTTT.